This T cell receptor beta chain appears in the sequencing data of a study of control samples from healthy donors and cancer patients. This clone was observed a single time. This CDR3 comprises 16 residues. Trimming cost V 5 bases and J 7 bases, with 21 bases left between them. Germline assignment: CDR1 MDHEN and CDR2 SYDVKM. Clones were sequenced by immunoSEQ multiplex PCR, and TCRdb holds only the in-frame ones, with some missing. The sample lists 200,000 or so clones, roughly 94% occurring once. V gene TRBV28 combines with J gene TRBJ1-3; D gene ambiguous. This receptor was taken from a man aged 50-59 years in good health. Specimen: blood. The CDR3 coding sequence is TGTGCCAGCAGTCCCCCGGAGCAGCTAATAGTGAACACCATATATTTT. Protein sequence: CASSPPEQLIVNTIYF.